These T cell receptor beta chains were read from a single sample in a study of cytomegalovirus exposure and HLA in healthy donors. Only in-frame clones appear in the TCRdb table, and some are missing; sequencing was by immunoSEQ multiplex PCR. This sample has approximately 280,000 clones, with roughly 90% found just once. The sample consisted of PBMCs. The receptors come from a woman younger than 35 in good health and CMV-seronegative. CDR3s include the opening cysteine and the closing phenylalanine or tryptophan. Each record gives: V gene, J gene, D gene, clone size, CDR3 protein, CDR3 DNA. A D gene is named only where the DNA matches it firmly. The size field is filled for only some rows; it gives once, few, many or a size class.

TRBV18	TRBJ2-7	TRBD1	.	CASSLTGTGSFYEQYF	TGTGCCAGCTCTCTAACCGGGACAGGGAGTTTTTACGAGCAGTACTTC
TRBV18	TRBJ2-1	.	.	CASSPPMGPGNEQFF	TGTGCCAGCTCACCACCTATGGGGCCGGGCAATGAGCAGTTCTTC
TRBV5-4	TRBJ1-2	.	.	CASSFGDNYGYTF	TGTGCCAGCAGCTTCGGAGATAACTATGGCTACACCTTC
TRBV19	TRBJ2-7	.	.	CASKKRDTYEQYF	TGTGCCAGTAAGAAGCGGGACACCTACGAGCAGTACTTC
TRBV7-3	TRBJ2-5	.	.	CASSLFAGETQYF	TGTGCCAGCAGCTTATTTGCGGGGGAGACCCAGTACTTC
TRBV7-3	TRBJ2-1	.	.	CASHNSQEGEQFF	TGTGCCAGCCACAATTCTCAGGAGGGTGAGCAGTTCTTC
TRBV4-3	TRBJ1-5	.	.	CASSQDRGNQPQHF	TGCGCCAGCAGCCAAGATCGAGGGAATCAGCCCCAGCATTTT
TRBV28	TRBJ1-5	.	.	CASSFGGIGNQPQHF	TGTGCCAGCAGTTTTGGGGGGATCGGCAATCAGCCCCAGCATTTT
TRBV6-5	TRBJ2-1	TRBD1	.	CASSYGDSSYNEQFF	TGTGCCAGCAGTTACGGGGACAGCTCCTACAATGAGCAGTTCTTC
TRBV6-4	TRBJ2-1	.	.	CASSDSWGLEQFF	TGTGCCAGCAGTGACTCCTGGGGACTGGAGCAGTTCTTC
TRBV2	TRBJ2-5	.	.	CASSNRGHVSETQYF	TGTGCCAGCAGTAACCGGGGACACGTATCAGAGACCCAGTACTTC
TRBV6-5	TRBJ1-2	TRBD1	.	CASREGADGYTF	TGTGCCAGCAGAGAGGGGGCGGATGGCTACACCTTC
TRBV30	TRBJ2-1	TRBD2	.	CAWSEGLAIYNEQFF	TGTGCCTGGAGCGAGGGACTAGCGATATACAATGAGCAGTTCTTC
TRBV28	TRBJ1-2	.	.	CASRIDRLYGYTF	TGTGCCAGCAGGATAGACAGACTCTATGGCTACACCTTC
TRBV18	TRBJ2-7	TRBD1	.	CASSRETGETYEQYF	TGTGCCAGCTCACGCGAGACAGGGGAGACCTACGAGCAGTACTTC
TRBV9	TRBJ2-2	TRBD1	.	CASSVLGTGSTGELFF	TGTGCCAGCAGCGTTTTAGGGACAGGGAGCACCGGGGAGCTGTTTTTT
TRBV27	TRBJ2-5	.	.	CASSPGQQETQYF	TGTGCCAGCAGTCCCGGACAGCAAGAGACCCAGTACTTC
TRBV9	TRBJ1-1	TRBD1	.	CASSVATGQVTEAFF	TGTGCCAGCAGCGTAGCTACTGGACAGGTCACTGAAGCTTTCTTT
TRBV6-1	TRBJ2-7	.	few	CASSNKDTGHF	TGTGCCAGCAGCAATAAAGACACAGGTCACTTC
TRBV13	TRBJ2-5	TRBD2	.	CASSAGLAEETQYF	TGTGCCAGCAGCGCGGGACTAGCGGAAGAGACCCAGTACTTC
TRBV4-3	TRBJ2-1	TRBD2	.	CASSQEGTSYNEQFF	TGCGCCAGCAGCCAAGAAGGGACTAGCTACAATGAGCAGTTCTTC
TRBV5-1	TRBJ2-7	.	.	CASSLASGGHTYEQYF	TGCGCCAGCAGCTTGGCCTCGGGGGGACACACTTACGAGCAGTACTTC
TRBV27	TRBJ2-7	.	.	CASSQYPRRGGSYEQYF	TGTGCCAGCAGTCAATATCCCCGGAGGGGAGGCTCCTACGAGCAGTACTTC
TRBV4-3	TRBJ1-2	.	.	CASSQDYGDYGYTF	TGCGCCAGCAGCCAAGATTACGGGGACTATGGCTACACCTTC
TRBV7-3	TRBJ1-2	.	.	CASSLSRDTGGYTF	TGTGCCAGCAGCTTAAGCCGGGACACGGGAGGCTACACCTTC
TRBV25-1	TRBJ1-2	.	.	CASSGDTGRGYTF	TGTGCCAGCAGTGGGGATACAGGACGAGGCTACACCTTC
TRBV28	TRBJ2-1	TRBD2	.	CASSSPREGLDNEQFF	TGTGCCAGCAGTAGTCCACGGGAGGGCCTGGACAATGAGCAGTTCTTC
TRBV28	TRBJ2-7	TRBD2	.	CASTPSGTSGHYEQYF	TGTGCCAGCACCCCTTCCGGGACTAGCGGCCACTACGAGCAGTACTTC